The 21 T cell receptor beta chains presented below share a single source sample, sequenced in a study of vaccination and CD4 T cells after COVID-19. The treatment: approximately nine-day PBMC culture with coronavirus spike peptide pools or control peptides (ViraFEST assay). These receptors have no identified antigens. At the Johns Hopkins FTIC core, DNA taken from cultured CD4+ T cells was sequenced by way of the Oncomine TCR Beta short-read assay. TCRdb reprocessed the PCR reads with MiXCR, giving one entry per CDR3 protein. Among 15,000 to 20,000 distinct CDR3 sequences listed, 35% to 40% were seen once. The specimen sequenced was CD4+ T cells from blood, cultured in vitro. These receptors were taken from a human donor who had recovered from COVID-19.

The count of this clonotype is one. This sequence joins TRBV7-9 and TRBJ1-3; D might be TRBD1 (5 bases). The CDR3 is 14 residues long. Germline V gives CDR1 SEHNR, CDR2 FQNEAQ (reference sequence). V lost 4 bases and J lost 4, with 11 bases in between. This CDR3 is CASSWGRAGNTIYF. The CDR3 DNA reads TGTGCCAGCAGCTGGGGGAGGGCAGGAAACACCATATATTTT.

This clonotype was detected only a few times. The chain links TRBV27 to TRBJ2-2; TRBD1 is a possible D gene (6 bases). CDR1 and CDR2 (germline): MNHEY, SMNVEV (reference sequence). The ends were cut back, 0 bases at V and 5 bases at J, with 10 bases in the middle. The CDR3 contains 15 residues. In DNA, the CDR3 is TGTGCCAGCAGTTTATCGAATACAGGGACCGGGGAGCTGTTTTTT. It encodes CASSLSNTGTGELFF.

The genes are TRBV6-4 and TRBJ2-1; D uncertain. The CDR3 is 13 amino acids. With 5 bases removed from V and 6 bases from J, the gap between germline ends came to 11 bases. CDR1 and CDR2 from the germline V gene are MRHNA and SNTAGT. The CDR3 here is CASSPDASNEQFF. For the CDR3, the DNA is TGTGCCAGCAGTCCGGACGCATCCAATGAGCAGTTCTTC.

This clonotype was observed a few times. The chain carries TRBV12-3 or TRBV12-4 and TRBJ1-5; TRBD1 matches at 8 bases. Losses at the gene ends were 6 bases for V and 4 bases for J; bases not matched to a gene: 11. This CDR3 is 16 amino acids long. The CDR3 DNA reads TGTGCCAGCAGCAACAGAGGACAGGGCGTGAATCAGCCCCAGCATTTT. This encodes CASSNRGQGVNQPQHF.

The V and J genes are TRBV28 and TRBJ1-2; no definite D call. The CDR3 extends over 16 amino acids. Trimming cost V 8 bases and J 0 bases, with 19 bases left between them. The germline CDR1 and CDR2 sequences are MDHEN and SYDVKM. CDR3 in DNA: TGTGCCAGCTCCACCCTGCGGGCACGGCCTAACTATGGCTACACCTTC. This translates into CASSTLRARPNYGYTF.

The J gene is TRBJ2-7, the V gene TRBV4-2; 11 bases align to TRBD2. V lost 5 bases to trimming and J lost 0 bases; unmatched junction nucleotides: 6. This CDR3 has 16 amino acids. The germline gives CDR1 LGHNA, CDR2 YNFKEQ. The CDR3 loop reads CASSKTSGDSSYEQYF. DNA of the CDR3: TGTGCCAGCAGCAAGACTAGCGGGGACAGCTCCTACGAGCAGTACTTC.

CDR3 region: CASSPHSGSGQETQYF. The CDR3 nucleotides are TGTGCCAGCAGCCCCCATAGCGGGAGCGGGCAAGAGACCCAGTACTTC. This rearrangement joins TRBV7-3 to TRBJ2-5; 9 nucleotides agree with TRBD2. Germline V gene sequence: CDR1 SGHTA, CDR2 FQGTGA. With V trimmed by 5 bases and J by 2 bases, 9 bases remained unmatched. The CDR3 has 16 amino acids.

This clonotype was found a few times. V is TRBV6-1 and J is TRBJ1-6, with a tentative D call TRBD1 (5 bases). V gave up 2 bases and J gave up 0 bases, with 14 bases separating them. Per the germline V gene, CDR1 is MNHNS and CDR2 is SASEGT. This CDR3 is built from 18 residues. The chain's CDR3 is CASSEFVARGSYNSPLHF. The CDR3 nucleotides read TGTGCCAGCAGTGAATTTGTGGCGAGGGGCTCCTATAATTCACCCCTCCACTTT.

The sample holds one count of this clonotype. The chain employs TRBV7-9 and TRBJ2-7; D ambiguous. The germline gives CDR1 SEHNR, CDR2 FQNEAQ (reference sequence). The CDR3 runs to 14 residues. With 5 bases removed from V and 2 bases from J, the gap between germline ends came to 13 bases. The CDR3 reads CASSPAQATYEQYF. The CDR3 DNA sequence: TGTGCCAGCAGCCCCGCGCAGGCGACCTACGAGCAGTACTTC.

This rearrangement joins TRBV6-5 to TRBJ1-6; D is uncertain. Germline V CDR1 and CDR2: MNHEY, SVGAGI. Trimming stripped 2 bases from V and 7 bases from J, with 6 bases between. The CDR3 runs 13 residues. CDR3 sequence: CASSYQENSPLHF. CDR3 in DNA: TGTGCCAGCAGTTACCAAGAAAATTCACCCCTCCACTTT.

The V and J genes are TRBV7-3 and TRBJ2-2, with 7 bases that match TRBD2. After removal of 1 base from V and 4 bases from J, the junction contained 12 bases not matched to a gene. This CDR3 has 18 amino acids. Germline CDR1 and CDR2: SGHTA and FQGTGA. The CDR3 here is CASSLKAMAGDPTGELFF. The CDR3 nucleotides are TGTGCCAGCAGCTTAAAGGCTATGGCGGGAGACCCCACCGGGGAGCTGTTTTTT.

This chain uses TRBV28 with TRBJ1-4; a possible D gene is TRBD1 (5 bases). CDR1 MDHEN and CDR2 SYDVKM come from the germline V gene. The CDR3 contains 16 residues. V lost 6 bases to trimming and J lost 6 bases, with 20 bases between them. The CDR3 DNA reads TGTGCCAGCAGCTCAAGCAGGGACTTCGCCTATGAAAAACTGTTTTTT. Its translation: CASSSSRDFAYEKLFF.

The genes are TRBV6-2 or TRBV6-3 and TRBJ2-3, with 10 bases identical to TRBD2. CDR1 and CDR2 from the germline V gene are MNHEY and SVGEGT. The CDR3 extends over 15 amino acids. Trimming took 0 bases from V and 4 from J; bases not matched to a gene: 1. CDR3 residues: CASSYSLAGADTQYF. The CDR3 region has the DNA TGTGCCAGCAGTTACTCGCTAGCGGGAGCAGATACGCAGTATTTT.

The J gene is TRBJ1-5, the V gene TRBV28; D might be TRBD1 (5 bases). The CDR3 runs to 15 residues. V lost 4 bases, J lost 4 bases, and 14 bases lay in between. Germline assignment: CDR1 MDHEN and CDR2 SYDVKM. The DNA for the CDR3 is TGTGCCAGCAGTTACCAAGCTGGGGGGAATCAGCCCCAGCATTTT. Its translation: CASSYQAGGNQPQHF.

In its sample, this clonotype was seen a few times. The J gene is TRBJ2-7, the V gene TRBV6-1; 8 bases map to TRBD1. V lost 7 bases to trimming and J lost 0 bases; unmatched junction nucleotides: 8. Germline lookup yields CDR1 MNHNS and CDR2 SASEGT. The CDR3 runs 15 residues. The DNA of the CDR3 is TGTGCCAGCACCCCGGGACAGGCGAGCTCCTACGAGCAGTACTTC. Translating gives CASTPGQASSYEQYF.

In this sample, this clonotype is medium-sized (0.01 to 0.1%). The rearrangement joins TRBV6-5 to TRBJ2-5; possibly TRBD2 for D (7 bases). This CDR3 has 15 amino acids. V was cut by 3 bases and J by 5 bases, with 16 bases left in between. Germline loops: CDR1 MNHEY, CDR2 SVGAGI. The CDR3 sequence is CASSYGGGLGETQYF. The CDR3 region has the DNA TGTGCCAGCAGTTATGGGGGGGGGCTTGGGGAGACCCAGTACTTC.

In this sample, this clonotype is medium-sized. The rearrangement uses TRBV20-1 and TRBJ1-5; no reliable D call. V gave up 2 bases and J gave up 3 bases, with 14 bases separating them. From germline, CDR1 is DFQATT and CDR2 SNEGSKA (reference sequence). The CDR3 is 15 amino acids. The CDR3 DNA is TGCAGTGCTAGAAAGATTGCGAATCCCAATCAGCCCCAGCATTTT. As protein: CSARKIANPNQPQHF.

This clonotype is categorized as medium-sized. V usage is TRBV6-5 and J usage is TRBJ2-7; TRBD2 matches at 9 bases. The CDR3 totals 16 residues. Germline-derived CDR1 and CDR2 are MNHEY and SVGAGI. V was pared by 4 bases and J by 5 bases, with 12 bases of the junction left unmatched. CDR3 nucleotides: TGTGCCAGCAGTTCCCATAAGACTAGCGGCGCCGACGAGCAGTACTTC. This codes for CASSSHKTSGADEQYF.

The V and J genes are TRBV19 and TRBJ2-5; D assignment may be TRBD1 or TRBD2 (6 bases each). CDR1 is LNHDA, CDR2 SQIVND, per germline (reference sequence). The CDR3 runs 17 residues. The V and J ends lost 1 base and 2 bases respectively, with 17 bases between them. The CDR3 sequence is CASSIGGGLGLQETQYF. The CDR3 nucleotides are TGTGCCAGTAGTATAGGAGGGGGGCTAGGGCTGCAAGAGACCCAGTACTTC.

This clonotype was detected only a few times. This chain joins TRBV9 and TRBJ1-1; no reliable D call. Between the trimmed V and J ends, which lost 0 bases and 3 bases, there was a span of 12 bases. The V gene's germline CDR1 is SGDLS and CDR2 YYNGEE. The CDR3 totals 15 residues. The CDR3 region has the DNA TGTGCCAGCAGCGTAGAATCCTCAGGATACACTGAAGCTTTCTTT. It yields the protein CASSVESSGYTEAFF. Using reference TRBV9 and TRBJ1-1 for the parts outside the CDR3, the full variable domain is DSGVTQTPKHLITATGQRVTLRCSPRSGDLSVYWYQQSLDQGLQFLIQYYNGEERAKGNILERFSAQQFPDLHSELNLSSLELGDSALYFCASSVESSGYTEAFFGQGTRLTVV.

This chain uses TRBV6-1 with TRBJ2-2, with 13 bases aligning to TRBD2. Germline V gene data show CDR1 as MNHNS and CDR2 as SASEGT. V was clipped by 4 bases and J by 5 bases; unmatched bases: 4. CDR3 length equals 16 residues. CDR3 nucleotides: TGTGCCAGCAGTGTAGAGGGACTAGCGGGGACCGGGGAGCTGTTTTTT. Translation: CASSVEGLAGTGELFF.